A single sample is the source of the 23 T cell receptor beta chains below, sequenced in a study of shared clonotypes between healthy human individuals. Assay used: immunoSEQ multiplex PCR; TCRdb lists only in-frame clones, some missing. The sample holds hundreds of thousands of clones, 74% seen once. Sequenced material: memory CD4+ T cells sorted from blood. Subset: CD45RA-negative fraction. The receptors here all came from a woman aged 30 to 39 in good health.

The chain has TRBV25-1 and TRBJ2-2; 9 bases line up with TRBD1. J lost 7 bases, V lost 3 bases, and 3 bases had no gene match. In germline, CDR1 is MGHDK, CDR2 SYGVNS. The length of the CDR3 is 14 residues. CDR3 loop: CASSEDRGVGELFF. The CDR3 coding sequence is TGTGCCAGCAGTGAGGACAGGGGCGTCGGGGAGCTGTTTTTT.

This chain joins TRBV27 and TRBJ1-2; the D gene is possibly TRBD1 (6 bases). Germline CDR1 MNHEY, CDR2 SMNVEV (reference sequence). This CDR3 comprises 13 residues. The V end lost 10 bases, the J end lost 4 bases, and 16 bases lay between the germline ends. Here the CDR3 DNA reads TGTGCCACCGACCTCGGGACAACCTATGGCTACACCTTC. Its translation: CATDLGTTYGYTF.

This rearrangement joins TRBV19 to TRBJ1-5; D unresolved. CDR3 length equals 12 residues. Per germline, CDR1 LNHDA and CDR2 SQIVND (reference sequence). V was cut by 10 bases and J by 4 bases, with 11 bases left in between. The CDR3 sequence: CATRDGNQPQHF. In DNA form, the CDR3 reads TGTGCCACCAGAGACGGGAATCAGCCCCAGCATTTT.

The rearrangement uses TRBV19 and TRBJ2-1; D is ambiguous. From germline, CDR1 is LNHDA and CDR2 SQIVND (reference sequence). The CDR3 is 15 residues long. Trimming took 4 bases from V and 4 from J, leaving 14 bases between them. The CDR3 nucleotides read TGTGCCAGTAGTAACCCTGGCGGTTTGTACAATGAGCAGTTCTTC. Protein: CASSNPGGLYNEQFF.

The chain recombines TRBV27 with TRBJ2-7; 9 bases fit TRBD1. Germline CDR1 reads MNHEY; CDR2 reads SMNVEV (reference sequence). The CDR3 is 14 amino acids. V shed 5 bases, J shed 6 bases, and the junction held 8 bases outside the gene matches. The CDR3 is CASSGAGQGSEQYF. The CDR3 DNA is TGTGCCAGCAGTGGAGCGGGACAGGGCAGCGAGCAGTACTTC.

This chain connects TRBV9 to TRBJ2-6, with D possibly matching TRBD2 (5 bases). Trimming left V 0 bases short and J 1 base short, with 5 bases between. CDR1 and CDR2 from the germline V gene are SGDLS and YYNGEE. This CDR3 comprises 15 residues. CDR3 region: CASSVGGSGANVLTF. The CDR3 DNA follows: TGTGCCAGCAGCGTAGGAGGGTCTGGGGCCAACGTCCTGACTTTC.

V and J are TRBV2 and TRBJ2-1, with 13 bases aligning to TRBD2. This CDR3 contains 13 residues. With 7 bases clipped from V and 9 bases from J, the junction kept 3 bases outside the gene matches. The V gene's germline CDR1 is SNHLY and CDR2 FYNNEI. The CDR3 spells CASKGTSGAEQFF. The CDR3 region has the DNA TGTGCCAGCAAGGGGACTAGCGGGGCTGAGCAGTTCTTC.

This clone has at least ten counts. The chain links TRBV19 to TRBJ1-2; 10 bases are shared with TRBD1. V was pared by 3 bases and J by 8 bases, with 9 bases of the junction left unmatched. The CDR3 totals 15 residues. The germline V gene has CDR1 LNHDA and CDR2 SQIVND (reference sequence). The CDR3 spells CASSISTGGEKGYTF. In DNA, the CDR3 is TGTGCCAGTAGTATTTCGACAGGGGGCGAGAAGGGCTACACCTTC.

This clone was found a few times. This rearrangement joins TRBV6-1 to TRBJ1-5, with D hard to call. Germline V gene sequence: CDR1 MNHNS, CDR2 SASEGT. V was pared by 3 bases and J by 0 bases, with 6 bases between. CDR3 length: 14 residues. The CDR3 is CASSDSNSNQPQHF. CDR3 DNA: TGTGCCAGCAGTGACAGCAATAGCAATCAGCCCCAGCATTTT.

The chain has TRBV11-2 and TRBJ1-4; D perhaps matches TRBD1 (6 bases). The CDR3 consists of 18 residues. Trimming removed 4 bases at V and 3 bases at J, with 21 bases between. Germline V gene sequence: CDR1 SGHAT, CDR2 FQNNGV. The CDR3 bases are TGTGCCAGCAGCTCGTACCTTACAGGGAGGAGAGCTAATGAAAAACTGTTTTTT. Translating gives CASSSYLTGRRANEKLFF.

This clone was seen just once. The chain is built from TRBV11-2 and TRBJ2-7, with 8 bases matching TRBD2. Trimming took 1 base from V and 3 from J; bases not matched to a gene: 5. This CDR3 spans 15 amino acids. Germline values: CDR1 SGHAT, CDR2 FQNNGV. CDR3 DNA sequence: TGTGCCAGCAGCTTAGGAAGCGGGAGAGTCTACGAGCAGTACTTC. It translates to CASSLGSGRVYEQYF.

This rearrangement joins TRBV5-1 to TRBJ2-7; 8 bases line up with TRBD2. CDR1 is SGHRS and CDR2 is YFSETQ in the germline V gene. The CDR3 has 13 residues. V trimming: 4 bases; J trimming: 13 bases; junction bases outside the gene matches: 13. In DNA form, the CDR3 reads TGCGCCAGCAGCAGTGAGAGCGGGAGCCTAATTTACTTC. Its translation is CASSSESGSLIYF.

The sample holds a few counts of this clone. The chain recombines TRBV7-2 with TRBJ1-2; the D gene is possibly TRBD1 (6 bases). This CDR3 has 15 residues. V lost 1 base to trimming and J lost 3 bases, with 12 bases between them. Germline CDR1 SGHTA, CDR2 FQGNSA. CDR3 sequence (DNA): TGTGCCAGCAGCTTAGAAGGACAGATGGACTATGGCTACACCTTC. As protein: CASSLEGQMDYGYTF.

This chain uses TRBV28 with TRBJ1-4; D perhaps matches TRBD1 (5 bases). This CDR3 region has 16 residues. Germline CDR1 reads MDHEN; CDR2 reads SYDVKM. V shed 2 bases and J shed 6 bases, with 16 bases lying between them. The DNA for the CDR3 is TGTGCCAGCAGTTTACCTACCCCTGGGACCTATGAAAAACTGTTTTTT. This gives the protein CASSLPTPGTYEKLFF. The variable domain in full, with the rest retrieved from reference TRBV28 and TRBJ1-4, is DVKVTQSSRYLVKRTGEKVFLECVQDMDHENMFWYRQDPGLGLRLIYFSYDVKMKEKGDIPEGYSVSREKKERFSLILESASTNQTSMYLCASSLPTPGTYEKLFFGSGTQLSVL.

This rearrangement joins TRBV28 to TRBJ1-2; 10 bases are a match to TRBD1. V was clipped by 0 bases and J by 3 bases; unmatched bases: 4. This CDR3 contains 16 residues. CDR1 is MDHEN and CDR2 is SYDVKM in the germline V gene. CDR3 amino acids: CASSLWGDRGDYGYTF. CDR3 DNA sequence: TGTGCCAGCAGTTTATGGGGGGACAGGGGCGACTATGGCTACACCTTC.

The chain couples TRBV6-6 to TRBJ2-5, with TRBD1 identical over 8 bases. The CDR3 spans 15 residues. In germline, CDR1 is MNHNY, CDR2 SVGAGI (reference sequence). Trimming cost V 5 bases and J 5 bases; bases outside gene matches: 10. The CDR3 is CASSPRGLPGETQYF. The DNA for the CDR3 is TGTGCCAGCAGTCCCAGGGGGCTCCCCGGGGAGACCCAGTACTTC.

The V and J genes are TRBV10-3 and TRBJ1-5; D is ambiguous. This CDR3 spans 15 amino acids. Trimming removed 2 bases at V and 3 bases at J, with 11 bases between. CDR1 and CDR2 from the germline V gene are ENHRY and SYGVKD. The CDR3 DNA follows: TGTGCCATCAGTGAGACAGCAAAGACCAATCAGCCCCAGCATTTT. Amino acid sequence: CAISETAKTNQPQHF.

DNA of the CDR3: TGTGCCAGCAGTGAACAGGGAAACACTGAAGCTTTCTTT. Protein product: CASSEQGNTEAFF. The chain couples TRBV6-1 to TRBJ1-1; D is possibly TRBD1 (5 bases). This CDR3 contains 13 residues. V was pared by 2 bases and J by 2 bases, with 6 bases between. Germline V gene data show CDR1 as MNHNS and CDR2 as SASEGT.

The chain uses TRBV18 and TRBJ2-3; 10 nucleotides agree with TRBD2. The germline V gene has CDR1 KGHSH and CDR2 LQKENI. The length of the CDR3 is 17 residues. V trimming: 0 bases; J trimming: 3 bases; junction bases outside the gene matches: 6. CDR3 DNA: TGTGCCAGCTCACCACCGGTACTAGCGGGGCCGACAGATACGCAGTATTTT. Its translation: CASSPPVLAGPTDTQYF. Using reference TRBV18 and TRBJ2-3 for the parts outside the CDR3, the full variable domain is NAGVMQNPRHLVRRRGQEARLRCSPMKGHSHVYWYRQLPEEGLKFMVYLQKENIIDESGMPKERFSAEFPKEGPSILRIQQVVRGDSAAYFCASSPPVLAGPTDTQYFGPGTRLTVL.

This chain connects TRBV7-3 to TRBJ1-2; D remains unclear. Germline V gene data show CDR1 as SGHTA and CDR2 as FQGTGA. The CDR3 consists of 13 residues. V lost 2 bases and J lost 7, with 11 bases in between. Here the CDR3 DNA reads TGTGCCAGCAGCTTAGCCCCGAACGGTGGCTACACCTTC. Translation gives CASSLAPNGGYTF.

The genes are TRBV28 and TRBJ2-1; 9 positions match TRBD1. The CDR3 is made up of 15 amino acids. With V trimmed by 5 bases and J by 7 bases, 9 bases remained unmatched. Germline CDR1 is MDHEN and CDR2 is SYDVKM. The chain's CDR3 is CASSARDRDRNEQFF. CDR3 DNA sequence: TGTGCCAGCAGTGCCCGGGACAGGGATCGTAATGAGCAGTTCTTC. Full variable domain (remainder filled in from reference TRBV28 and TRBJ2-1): DVKVTQSSRYLVKRTGEKVFLECVQDMDHENMFWYRQDPGLGLRLIYFSYDVKMKEKGDIPEGYSVSREKKERFSLILESASTNQTSMYLCASSARDRDRNEQFFGPGTRLTVL.

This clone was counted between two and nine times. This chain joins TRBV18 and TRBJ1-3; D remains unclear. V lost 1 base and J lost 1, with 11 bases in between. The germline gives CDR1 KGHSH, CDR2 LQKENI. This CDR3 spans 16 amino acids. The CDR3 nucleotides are TGTGCCAGCTCACCACTGGGCCGCGGGTCTGGAAACACCATATATTTT. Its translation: CASSPLGRGSGNTIYF.

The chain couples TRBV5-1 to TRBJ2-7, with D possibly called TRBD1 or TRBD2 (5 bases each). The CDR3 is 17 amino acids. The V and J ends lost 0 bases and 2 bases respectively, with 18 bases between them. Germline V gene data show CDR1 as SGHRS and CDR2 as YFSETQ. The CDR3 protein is CASSLAAGLGSAYEQYF. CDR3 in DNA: TGCGCCAGCAGCTTGGCCGCAGGGTTAGGGAGTGCCTACGAGCAGTACTTC.